This T cell receptor (beta chain) came from a study of CXCR3-negative and CXCR3-positive naive CD8 T cells. UMI-labeled 5' RACE TRB cDNA libraries were prepared from the cells. TCRdb re-called the 5' RACE reads, yielding one record per CDR3 amino acid sequence without DNA. The sample table sets out approximately 6,300 distinct CDR3 sequences. Germline V lookup: CDR1 MNHEY, CDR2 SVGAGI. The length of the CDR3 is 12 residues. Sequencing input: naive CXCR3- CD8+ T cells from blood. Regarding subset: CD45RO-CCR7+CD27+CD95- naive CD8+ T cells lacking CXCR3 (TNR3-). The chain links TRBV6-5 to TRBJ2-1. The clonotype was recovered from a human donor in good health. Some clones in this sample may be carry-over from other donors' samples. This chain's CDR3 is CASSYTGDEQFF.